This TCR beta chain was obtained from a study of T cells in Graves' hyperthyroidism and ophthalmopathy. Findings and limits, study-wide: Among thyroid clonotypes expanded above 0.001, most also appeared in blood.

RNA transcripts gave rise to amplified TCR beta CDR3 regions. Researchers ran a first-round RT-PCR on the TCR CDR3 using the HTBI primer set. One entry per CDR3 protein, called by TCRdb with MiXCR from the multiplex PCR reads. This sample has 200,000 to 250,000 distinct CDR3 sequences; approximately 16% occur once, and the top ten carry around 28%. Concerning this clonotype itself: Antigen specificity is unknown.

V lost 6 bases to trimming and J lost 6 bases; unmatched junction nucleotides: 1. CDR1 SNHLY and CDR2 FYNNEI come from the germline V gene. The CDR3 runs to 12 residues. The chain is built from TRBV2 and TRBJ2-7, with 11 bases aligning to TRBD1. This clonotype originated in a woman aged 18-29 years with Graves' ophthalmopathy. Sequenced: blood. This CDR3 reads CASRGQGVEQYF. The DNA for the CDR3 is TGTGCCAGCAGGGGACAGGGGGTCGAGCAGTACTTC.